Listed here are 32 T cell receptor beta chains from one sample, sequenced in a study of neurological immune-mediated disorders. In TCRdb, the 5' RACE reads were re-called with MiXCR into one record per CDR3 protein. The data hold some 46,000 distinct CDR3 sequences, with around 10% observed a single time. The sequencing input was PBMCs. Source of these receptors: a man between 70 and 80 years old with HTLV-1-associated myelopathy (HAM/TSP).

Sample share makes this clonotype medium-sized. The chain joins TRBV25-1 to TRBJ2-1, with TRBD2 matching over 11 bases. This CDR3 contains 14 residues. In germline, CDR1 is MGHDK, CDR2 SYGVNS. V was clipped by 6 bases and J by 5 bases; unmatched bases: 3. This chain's CDR3 is CASRGTSGDNEQFF. The CDR3, as DNA: TGTGCCAGCAGGGGGACTAGCGGTGACAATGAGCAGTTCTTC.

This clonotype has at least ten counts. The chain is built from TRBV7-9 and TRBJ2-6; perhaps TRBD1 as D (6 bases). This CDR3 is 14 amino acids long. V lost 10 bases and J 8 bases, leaving 18 bases between the germline ends. Per the germline V gene, CDR1 is SEHNR and CDR2 is FQNEAQ (reference sequence). The CDR3 sequence: CANPRQGSSNVLTF. CDR3 coding DNA: TGTGCCAACCCGAGGCAGGGGTCCTCCAACGTCCTGACTTTC.

This clonotype was recorded many times. The V call is TRBV28, the J call TRBJ2-6; D is unresolved. Per the germline V gene, CDR1 is MDHEN and CDR2 is SYDVKM. The germline V and J ends were trimmed by 5 bases and 4 bases, with 12 bases remaining between them. This CDR3 is built from 15 residues. The CDR3: CASSLFRVGANVLTF. Written as DNA, the CDR3 is TGTGCCAGCAGTCTTTTTCGGGTCGGGGCCAACGTCCTGACTTTC.

As regards this clonotype: A read error may be the cause here, since a much bigger clone is one base away. The chain links TRBV7-8 to TRBJ1-1; no firm D call. This CDR3 contains 14 residues. The germline CDR1 and CDR2 sequences are SGHVS and FQNEAQ. DNA of the CDR3: TGTGCCAGCAGCTTATGGACTGGGAACAATGAAGCTTTCTTT. It yields the protein CASSLWTGNNEAFF.

This clonotype was recorded at least ten times. This chain joins TRBV28 and TRBJ2-1; D could derive from TRBD1 or TRBD2 (5 bases each). Trimming left V 5 bases short and J 6 bases short, with 17 bases between. The CDR3 extends over 15 amino acids. Germline CDR1 and CDR2: MDHEN and SYDVKM. CDR3 coding DNA: TGTGCCAGCAGTGTATCGGGGCCAGGGAGCAATGAGCAGTTCTTC. Amino acids: CASSVSGPGSNEQFF.

This clonotype was detected ten times or more. The rearrangement links TRBV7-9 to TRBJ2-7; the D call may be TRBD1 or TRBD2 (6 bases each). Germline lookup yields CDR1 SEHNR and CDR2 FQNEAQ (reference sequence). This CDR3 spans 12 amino acids. Trimming left V 4 bases short and J 4 bases short, with 8 bases between. The CDR3 nucleotides read TGTGCCAGCAGCTGGGGGGCGTACGAGCAGTACTTC. Translated, it gives CASSWGAYEQYF.

This chain joins TRBV11-2 and TRBJ2-3, with D possibly being TRBD1 or TRBD2 (6 bases each). The CDR3 has 15 amino acids. Trimming removed 1 base from V and 4 bases from J, with 12 bases in between. Germline V gene lookup returns CDR1 SGHAT and CDR2 FQNNGV. In nucleotides, the CDR3 is TGTGCCAGCAGCTTAGCTCGGGGGCGGGCAGATACGCAGTATTTT. This gives the protein CASSLARGRADTQYF.

In this sample, this clonotype turned up many times. The chain employs TRBV6-2 or TRBV6-3 and TRBJ2-7; D is possibly TRBD1 or TRBD2 (5 bases each). Germline V CDR1 and CDR2: MNHEY, SVGEGT. The CDR3 extends over 13 amino acids. Trimming cost V 10 bases and J 5 bases, with 18 bases left between them. The CDR3 sequence: CATEGPPEDEQYF. The CDR3 nucleotides are TGTGCCACCGAGGGGCCGCCGGAGGACGAGCAGTACTTC.

This clonotype appeared many times. The rearrangement uses TRBV6-2 or TRBV6-3 and TRBJ2-4; D call uncertain. Germline values: CDR1 MNHEY, CDR2 SVGEGT. This CDR3 spans 14 amino acids. Deletions cut 7 bases from V and 3 bases from J, with 13 bases between. CDR3 in DNA: TGTGCCAGCATTCAAGGACCACTCAAAAACATTCAGTACTTC. Its translation is CASIQGPLKNIQYF.

This clonotype occurred many times. This chain connects TRBV9 to TRBJ2-2; the D call may be TRBD1 or TRBD2 (5 bases each). Germline lookup yields CDR1 SGDLS and CDR2 YYNGEE. Trimming left V 7 bases short and J 6 bases short, with 13 bases between. The CDR3 is 13 amino acids. Here the CDR3 reads CASRAGTAGELFF. The CDR3 DNA sequence: TGTGCCAGCCGGGCCGGGACCGCCGGGGAGCTGTTTTTT.

This clonotype has a count of ten or more. V usage is TRBV2 and J usage is TRBJ1-1; 9 bases agree with TRBD1. This CDR3 has 15 residues. Germline V gene data show CDR1 as SNHLY and CDR2 as FYNNEI. After removal of 8 bases from V and 0 bases from J, the junction contained 7 bases not matched to a gene. The CDR3 nucleotides read TGTGCCAGCCTCGGACAGGGGCTGCTGAACACTGAAGCTTTCTTT. Translating it yields CASLGQGLLNTEAFF.

In its sample, this clonotype was seen many times. The rearrangement links TRBV5-1 to TRBJ2-3; D may be TRBD1 (6 bases). Germline CDR1 SGHRS, CDR2 YFSETQ. The CDR3 spans 14 residues. Trimming removed 0 bases at V and 6 bases at J, with 11 bases between. The CDR3 region is CASSLVGASDTQYF. The CDR3 coding sequence is TGCGCCAGCAGCTTGGTGGGGGCGAGTGATACGCAGTATTTT.

Ten or more counts support this clonotype. The chain employs TRBV7-2 and TRBJ2-2; D remains unclear. V lost 0 bases and J 1 base, leaving 9 bases between the germline ends. The germline V gene encodes CDR1 SGHTA and CDR2 FQGNSA. The CDR3 is made up of 16 amino acids. The CDR3 protein is CASSLARAGNTGELFF. CDR3 bases: TGTGCCAGCAGCTTAGCGCGCGCAGGGAACACCGGGGAGCTGTTTTTT.

This clonotype was counted at least ten times. The chain joins TRBV7-9 to TRBJ2-2; D is undetermined. Trimming took 5 bases from V and 0 from J, leaving 7 bases between them. Germline values: CDR1 SEHNR, CDR2 FQNEAQ (reference sequence). The CDR3 length is 14 residues. CDR3 sequence (DNA): TGTGCCAGCAGCCGCAATGCGAACACCGGGGAGCTGTTTTTT. This translates into CASSRNANTGELFF.

The gene calls are TRBV6-6 and TRBJ2-7; unclear D gene. Germline V gene lookup returns CDR1 MNHNY and CDR2 SVGAGI (reference sequence). This CDR3 region has 15 residues. The V end lost 6 bases, the J end lost 0 bases, and 15 bases lay between the germline ends. CDR3 bases: TGTGCCAGCAGCCCCGGGCCGAAGGGCTCCTACGAGCAGTACTTC. It translates to CASSPGPKGSYEQYF.

This clonotype was seen ten or more times. V and J are TRBV27 and TRBJ2-1, with 8 positions matching TRBD2. This CDR3 comprises 16 residues. Trimming removed 6 bases from V and 8 bases from J; junction bases left unmatched: 15. Germline lookup yields CDR1 MNHEY and CDR2 SMNVEV (reference sequence). In DNA form, the CDR3 reads TGTGCCAGCAGAAAAGCGGGAGCGGCTCGGTTTGATGAGCAGTTCTTC. This gives the protein CASRKAGAARFDEQFF.

This clonotype has at least ten counts. This rearrangement joins TRBV7-9 to TRBJ2-3; 7 nucleotides align to TRBD1. The CDR3 runs to 16 residues. The V gene's germline CDR1 is SEHNR and CDR2 FQNEAQ (reference sequence). The ends lost 5 bases at V and 4 bases at J; junction bases unmatched: 12. CDR3 nucleotides: TGTGCCAGCAGCCCACTTGACAGGGAAGTAGCAGATACGCAGTATTTT. Translating gives CASSPLDREVADTQYF.

This clonotype occurred a few times. For the CDR3, the DNA is TGTGCCAGCAGCTTAATTACAGGCTCCTACGAGCAGTACTTC. The encoded protein is CASSLITGSYEQYF. The rearrangement uses TRBV11-2 and TRBJ2-7; a possible D gene is TRBD1 (5 bases). V was clipped by 2 bases and J by 0 bases, with 8 bases between them. The CDR3 sequence is 14 residues long. Looked up from germline, CDR1 is SGHAT and CDR2 is FQNNGV. The variable domain in full, with the rest retrieved from reference TRBV11-2 and TRBJ2-7, is EAGVAQSPRYKIIEKRQSVAFWCNPISGHATLYWYQQILGQGPKLLIQFQNNGVVDDSQLPKDRFSAERLKGVDSTLKIQPAKLEDSAVYLCASSLITGSYEQYFGPGTRLTVT.

Ten or more counts support this clonotype. The gene calls are TRBV7-8 and TRBJ2-7, with TRBD2 as a possible D gene (5 bases). CDR1 is SGHVS and CDR2 is FQNEAQ in the germline V gene. The V end was cut by 4 bases, the J end by 4 bases, with 8 bases between. CDR3 length equals 12 residues. As DNA, the CDR3 is TGTGCCAGCAGCTGGACGGGGTACGAGCAGTACTTC. Protein: CASSWTGYEQYF.

This clonotype was found many times. CDR3 DNA: TGTGCCACCCGACGGGATTCCACAGATACGCAGTATTTT. Its protein product is CATRRDSTDTQYF. The V and J genes are TRBV6-5 and TRBJ2-3; TRBD2 is a possible D gene (5 bases). CDR1 and CDR2 (germline): MNHEY, SVGAGI. The V end lost 10 bases, the J end lost 2 bases, and 13 bases lay between the germline ends. This CDR3 contains 13 residues.

In its sample, this clonotype was seen many times. This chain joins TRBV6-5 and TRBJ1-2; D call uncertain. In germline, CDR1 is MNHEY, CDR2 SVGAGI. Trimming shortened V by 6 bases and J by 0 bases, and 11 bases separated the two germline ends. The CDR3 has 14 amino acids. This CDR3 reads CASSLQATNYGYTF. CDR3 sequence (DNA): TGTGCCAGCAGCCTCCAGGCCACTAACTATGGCTACACCTTC.

Of note for this clonotype: The junction does not match germline at one end; this may be a read error. The chain has TRBV7-2 and TRBJ1-5; D is unresolved. CDR1 and CDR2 (germline): SGHTA, FQGNSA. This CDR3 has 13 residues. The CDR3 spells CAISSRTDQPQHF. CDR3 coding DNA: TGTGCCATCAGCTCCAGGACCGATCAGCCCCAGCATTTT.

This clonotype was counted at least ten times. The rearrangement links TRBV7-3 to TRBJ2-5, with TRBD2 as a possible D gene (5 bases). With 3 bases removed from V and 4 bases from J, the gap between germline ends came to 9 bases. The CDR3 loop spans 13 amino acids. Germline lookup yields CDR1 SGHTA and CDR2 FQGTGA. For the CDR3, the DNA is TGTGCCAGCAGCTTTGGAGCGGTAGAGACCCAGTACTTC. Amino acid sequence: CASSFGAVETQYF.

Of note for this clonotype: The conserved closing phenylalanine or tryptophan is absent in this CDR3, likely reflecting a read error. V gene TRBV20-1 combines with J gene TRBJ2-1; weak D call: TRBD2 (5 bases). The germline V gene has CDR1 DFQATT and CDR2 SNEGSKA (reference sequence). V lost 7 bases and J lost 6, with 19 bases in between. This CDR3 has 14 amino acids. Written as DNA, the CDR3 is TGCAGTGACCCCAGCGGCCGTAAACCCAATGAGCAGTTCTTA. Encoded protein: CSDPSGRKPNEQFL.

This clonotype was observed many times. The chain recombines TRBV20-1 with TRBJ2-1; 9 positions agree with TRBD2. Unmatched junction bases numbered 6, after V lost 0 bases and J lost 9 bases. Germline CDR1 DFQATT, CDR2 SNEGSKA (reference sequence). The CDR3 is made up of 14 amino acids. The CDR3 loop is CSARESSGKFEQFF. DNA for the CDR3: TGCAGTGCTAGAGAGTCTAGCGGGAAGTTTGAGCAGTTCTTC.

This clonotype came up many times. The chain carries TRBV20-1 and TRBJ2-1, with a weak D call TRBD2 (5 bases). The CDR3 covers 14 residues. CDR1 and CDR2 from the germline V gene are DFQATT and SNEGSKA (reference sequence). The V and J ends lost 5 bases and 4 bases respectively, with 15 bases between them. CDR3 nucleotides: TGCAGTGCTCTCAGAGGAGCGGTTTACAATGAGCAGTTCTTC. Protein sequence: CSALRGAVYNEQFF.

This clonotype was observed many times. The V and J genes are TRBV7-9 and TRBJ1-1; tentatively, D is TRBD1 (5 bases). This CDR3 is built from 16 residues. Germline loops: CDR1 SEHNR, CDR2 FQNEAQ (reference sequence). V lost 5 bases to trimming and J lost 1 base, with 17 bases between them. The CDR3 loop is CASSPRSGRANTEAFF. CDR3 sequence (DNA): TGTGCCAGCAGCCCACGTTCTGGCAGGGCGAACACTGAAGCTTTCTTT.

This clonotype was counted many times. The chain employs TRBV7-7 and TRBJ1-5, with 10 positions matching TRBD1. V shed 4 bases, J shed 7 bases, and the junction held 1 base outside the gene matches. Germline CDR1 SSHAT, CDR2 FNYEAQ (reference sequence). The CDR3 loop spans 13 amino acids. DNA of the CDR3: TGTGCCAGCAGCTCGGACAGGGGGCAGCCCCAGCATTTT. Residues: CASSSDRGQPQHF.

This clonotype is medium-sized within its sample. This chain connects TRBV29-1 to TRBJ2-1; possibly TRBD1 for D (7 bases). Germline-derived CDR1 and CDR2 are SQVTM and ANQGSEA. V lost 7 bases to trimming and J lost 6 bases, with 19 bases between them. The CDR3 length is 14 residues. The CDR3 sequence: CSALTGAGGNEQFF. The DNA for the CDR3 is TGCAGCGCCCTTACAGGGGCCGGGGGCAATGAGCAGTTCTTC.

This clonotype was detected ten times or more. The V call is TRBV20-1, the J call TRBJ2-1, with 7 positions matching TRBD2. Germline V gives CDR1 DFQATT, CDR2 SNEGSKA (reference sequence). With 5 bases clipped from V and 1 base from J, the junction kept 5 bases outside the gene matches. The CDR3 is 14 amino acids. CDR3 nucleotide sequence: TGCAGTGCTCGCGGGAGTAGGTCCTACAATGAGCAGTTCTTC. It specifies CSARGSRSYNEQFF.

This clonotype was counted many times. This chain joins TRBV9 and TRBJ2-7; the D gene is possibly TRBD2 (7 bases). There are 14 residues in the CDR3. V dropped 7 bases and J dropped 2 bases, with 16 bases sitting between them. Per germline, CDR1 SGDLS and CDR2 YYNGEE. Written as DNA, the CDR3 is TGTGCCAGCTCCCGAGGGGGGGAAACCTACGAGCAGTACTTC. This sequence encodes CASSRGGETYEQYF.

This clonotype was detected ten times or more. The chain has TRBV7-2 and TRBJ1-2, with 7 bases fitting TRBD1. CDR1 SGHTA and CDR2 FQGNSA come from the germline V gene. V lost 0 bases to trimming and J lost 5 bases; unmatched junction nucleotides: 9. The CDR3 spans 16 residues. DNA for the CDR3: TGTGCCAGCAGCTTAGCGCGGGGAGGGGGCCGATATGGCTACACCTTC. As protein: CASSLARGGGRYGYTF. Together with reference TRBV7-2 and TRBJ1-2, the CDR3 gives the full variable domain: GAGVSQSPSNKVTEKGKDVELRCDPISGHTALYWYRQSLGQGLEFLIYFQGNSAPDKSGLPSDRFSAERTGGSVSTLTIQRTQQEDSAVYLCASSLARGGGRYGYTFGSGTRLTVV.